The 19 T cell receptor beta chains given below trace back to one sample, sequenced in a study of OX40 agonist ivuxolimab in advanced cancers. Assay: immunoSEQ multiplex PCR; the TCRdb copy retains only in-frame clones and omits some. The sample yields under 35,000 clones, approximately 79% seen once. The sample was CD4+ or CD8+ T cells sorted from blood, taken in a trial of the OX40 agonist ivuxolimab. The receptors stem from an adult with an advanced solid tumor such as melanoma, head and neck, liver or kidney cancer.

The CDR3 reads CASSLVPISNYGYTF. The CDR3, as DNA: TGCGCCAGCAGCTTGGTCCCAATTTCTAACTATGGCTACACCTTC. The chain is built from TRBV5-1 and TRBJ1-2, with D unresolved. The V end lost 0 bases, the J end lost 0 bases, and 9 bases lay between the germline ends. CDR1 and CDR2 from the germline V gene are SGHRS and YFSETQ. The CDR3 has 15 residues.

The rearrangement links TRBV2 to TRBJ1-1, with unresolved D. CDR3 size: 14 residues. Germline V gives CDR1 SNHLY, CDR2 FYNNEI. Trimming pared 3 bases from V and 0 bases from J, leaving 8 bases between. CDR3 DNA sequence: TGTGCCAGCAGTGAGCAGCTAATGAACACTGAAGCTTTCTTT. The encoded protein is CASSEQLMNTEAFF.

The chain carries TRBV27 and TRBJ2-7; 7 positions match TRBD1. Per germline, CDR1 MNHEY and CDR2 SMNVEV (reference sequence). V lost 4 bases to trimming and J lost 5 bases; unmatched junction nucleotides: 8. The CDR3 contains 14 residues. The CDR3 nucleotides are TGTGCCAGCAGTTGGGGGACAGACCATCACGAGCAGTACTTC. This encodes CASSWGTDHHEQYF.

As DNA, the CDR3 is TGTGCCTGGAGTATGCGGACTGAAGCTTTCTTT. Residues: CAWSMRTEAFF. The V call is TRBV30, the J call TRBJ1-1; D unclear. CDR1 is GTSNPN, CDR2 SVGIG, per germline (reference sequence). CDR3 size: 11 residues. Between the trimmed V and J ends, which lost 2 bases and 5 bases, there was a span of 6 bases. The full variable domain, its missing parts supplied by reference TRBV30 and TRBJ1-1, is SQTIHQWPATLVQPVGSPLSLECTVEGTSNPNLYWYRQAAGRGLQLLFYSVGIGQISSEVPQNLSASRPQDRQFILSSKKLLLSDSGFYLCAWSMRTEAFFGQGTRLTVV.

This sequence joins TRBV5-4 and TRBJ2-1, with TRBD2 matching 8 bases. Germline trimming cut 4 bases from V and 3 bases from J; bases unmatched to any gene: 12. The CDR3 has 17 residues. Looked up from germline, CDR1 is SGHNT and CDR2 is YYREEE (reference sequence). The CDR3, as DNA: TGTGCCAGCAGCCCAAGCGGGGGCCAGGCGTACTACAATGAGCAGTTCTTC. This sequence encodes CASSPSGGQAYYNEQFF. Full variable domain (missing parts from reference TRBV5-4 and TRBJ2-1): ETGVTQSPTHLIKTRGQQVTLRCSSQSGHNTVSWYQQALGQGPQFIFQYYREEENGRGNFPPRFSGLQFPNYSSELNVNALELDDSALYLCASSPSGGQAYYNEQFFGPGTRLTVL.

The rearrangement links TRBV6-5 to TRBJ1-2; 8 nucleotides match TRBD1. Germline assignment: CDR1 MNHEY and CDR2 SVGAGI. The CDR3 is 14 amino acids. The J segment lost 9 bases and the V segment lost 5 bases, leaving 11 bases of the junction unmatched. The CDR3 is CASSTIDRGGRYTF. CDR3 nucleotide sequence: TGTGCCAGCAGTACGATTGACAGGGGAGGACGCTACACCTTC.

The V gene is TRBV2, the J gene TRBJ1-1; D unresolved. CDR3 length: 15 residues. V lost 6 bases and J 1 base, leaving 15 bases between the germline ends. Germline V gene sequence: CDR1 SNHLY, CDR2 FYNNEI. The CDR3 DNA sequence: TGTGCCAGCAGACCGGAGGGTCTCAGGAACACTGAAGCTTTCTTT. Translation: CASRPEGLRNTEAFF.

The V and J genes are TRBV30 and TRBJ2-2; weak D call: TRBD2 (6 bases). The CDR3 totals 14 residues. CDR1 is GTSNPN, CDR2 SVGIG, per germline (reference sequence). V dropped 0 bases and J dropped 1 base, with 6 bases sitting between them. The CDR3: CAWSVAGNTGELFF. CDR3 DNA: TGTGCCTGGAGTGTAGCGGGGAACACCGGGGAGCTGTTTTTT. The whole variable domain, filled in from reference TRBV30 and TRBJ2-2, reads SQTIHQWPATLVQPVGSPLSLECTVEGTSNPNLYWYRQAAGRGLQLLFYSVGIGQISSEVPQNLSASRPQDRQFILSSKKLLLSDSGFYLCAWSVAGNTGELFFGEGSRLTVL.

This chain links TRBV16 with TRBJ1-5; D remains unclear. Germline values: CDR1 KGHSY, CDR2 FQNENV. The V gene lost 8 bases and the J gene lost 4 bases, with 15 bases spanning the gap. This CDR3 has 14 residues. The CDR3 is CASLRAGSNQPQHF. CDR3 DNA sequence: TGTGCCAGCCTTAGGGCAGGTTCGAATCAGCCCCAGCATTTT.

This clone came up a few times. The gene calls are TRBV7-6 and TRBJ1-4; D perhaps matches TRBD1 (5 bases). CDR1 is SGHVS, CDR2 FNYEAQ, per germline. Trimming took off 5 bases at V and 0 bases at J, with 13 bases between the two ends. This CDR3 is built from 16 residues. The CDR3 sequence: CASSLRRQSTNEKLFF. Written as DNA, the CDR3 is TGTGCCAGCAGCCTTCGACGACAGTCAACTAATGAAAAACTGTTTTTT.

V is TRBV7-9 and J is TRBJ1-1; unclear D gene. Germline assignment: CDR1 SEHNR and CDR2 FQNEAQ (reference sequence). CDR3 length: 15 amino acids. Between the trimmed V and J ends, which lost 0 bases and 6 bases, there was a span of 14 bases. CDR3 in DNA: TGTGCCAGCAGCTTAGCGGGGAATATGGGTGCTGAAGCTTTCTTT. Translation: CASSLAGNMGAEAFF.

The chain is built from TRBV11-2 and TRBJ2-7; TRBD1 aligns across 8 bases. This CDR3 is built from 15 residues. V lost 5 bases, J lost 6 bases, and 12 bases stayed unmatched. Germline CDR1 reads SGHAT; CDR2 reads FQNNGV. CDR3 sequence: CASSTSDRVVREQYF. The CDR3, as DNA: TGTGCCAGCAGCACGTCGGACAGGGTAGTTCGCGAGCAGTACTTC.

The chain couples TRBV28 to TRBJ2-7; D remains ambiguous. V gave up 3 bases and J gave up 0 bases, with 15 bases separating them. CDR1 MDHEN and CDR2 SYDVKM come from the germline V gene. This CDR3 has 16 amino acids. CDR3 sequence reads: CASSFLLRHSSYEQYF. Here the CDR3 DNA reads TGTGCCAGCAGTTTTTTACTCAGACATAGCTCCTACGAGCAGTACTTC.

The chain carries TRBV21-1 and TRBJ1-3; the table calls TRBD1, which could not be checked here. TRBV21-1 is assigned pseudogene status. This CDR3 region has 16 residues. The CDR3 DNA reads TGTGCCAGCAGCAAAGCTTACAGGCTCTCTGGAAACACCATATATTTT. Its translation: CASSKAYRLSGNTIYF.

This chain uses TRBV7-9 with TRBJ2-3, with 10 bases matching TRBD2. V was pared by 2 bases and J by 3 bases, with 8 bases of the junction left unmatched. The germline gives CDR1 SEHNR, CDR2 FQNEAQ (reference sequence). There are 17 residues in the CDR3. DNA of the CDR3: TGTGCCAGCAGCTTACGCAGCGGGGGGGCCTCTACAGATACGCAGTATTTT. It yields the protein CASSLRSGGASTDTQYF.

This clone has a handful of counts. The chain has TRBV19 and TRBJ1-2; D not resolved. CDR1 is LNHDA and CDR2 is SQIVND in the germline V gene (reference sequence). Trimming shortened V by 6 bases and J by 0 bases, and 8 bases separated the two germline ends. CDR3 length equals 13 residues. The CDR3: CASRSSTNYGYTF. The CDR3 nucleotides are TGTGCCAGTAGATCATCAACTAACTATGGCTACACCTTC.

The J gene is TRBJ1-2, the V gene TRBV6-5; no clear D gene. This CDR3 comprises 13 residues. Trimming shortened V by 2 bases and J by 3 bases, and 7 bases separated the two germline ends. Germline lookup yields CDR1 MNHEY and CDR2 SVGAGI. Here the CDR3 reads CASSYNRDYGYTF. Written as DNA, the CDR3 is TGTGCCAGCAGTTACAACAGAGACTATGGCTACACCTTC.

This clone appeared a few times. This chain connects TRBV4-2 to TRBJ2-1; D is undetermined. With 3 bases removed from V and 8 bases from J, the gap between germline ends came to 11 bases. This CDR3 comprises 13 residues. Germline V gene sequence: CDR1 LGHNA, CDR2 YNFKEQ. The CDR3 DNA follows: TGTGCCAGCAGCCATATTGGCGGCGATGAGCAGTTCTTC. Its protein product is CASSHIGGDEQFF.

This CDR3 reads CASSLDSSGKANEKLFF. For the CDR3, the DNA is TGTGCCAGCAGCTTAGATTCATCAGGGAAAGCTAATGAAAAACTGTTTTTT. The chain combines TRBV11-2 with TRBJ1-4; D is perhaps TRBD1 (5 bases). CDR3 size: 17 residues. Germline assignment: CDR1 SGHAT and CDR2 FQNNGV. Deletions cut 0 bases from V and 3 bases from J, with 14 bases between.